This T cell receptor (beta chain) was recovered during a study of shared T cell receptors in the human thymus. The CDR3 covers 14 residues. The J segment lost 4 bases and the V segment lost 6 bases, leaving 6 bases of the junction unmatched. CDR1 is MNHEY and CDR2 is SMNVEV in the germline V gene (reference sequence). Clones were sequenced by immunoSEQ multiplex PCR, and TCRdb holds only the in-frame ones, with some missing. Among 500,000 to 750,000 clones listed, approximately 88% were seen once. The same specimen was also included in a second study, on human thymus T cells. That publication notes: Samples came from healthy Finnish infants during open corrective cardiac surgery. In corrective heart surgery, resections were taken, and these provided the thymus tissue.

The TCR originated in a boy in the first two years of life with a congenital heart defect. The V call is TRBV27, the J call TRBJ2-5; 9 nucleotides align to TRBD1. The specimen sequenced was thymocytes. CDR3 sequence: CASRGQGRVETQYF. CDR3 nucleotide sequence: TGTGCCAGCAGGGGACAGGGCCGGGTAGAGACCCAGTACTTC.